This T cell receptor beta chain was identified during a study of CD8 T cells in Susac syndrome (dated by TCRdb to between 2019 and 2020). For the study in its entirety: Of the Susac syndrome patients who were sequenced, roughly six had clinically active disease and roughly 8 were in clinical remission. CD8+ T cell repertoire clonality was compared between approximately 12 healthy donors, roughly 14 Susac syndrome patients and some 15 multiple sclerosis patients. The study used repertoire sequencing to test whether antigen drove CD8+ T cell activation and differentiation in Susac syndrome. At blood withdrawal, Susac syndrome patients were therapy-naive, treated with corticosteroids (with IVIg additionally given to some), or treated with IVIg alone.

Here is what the overall study found, with its caveats: Roughly 15 and five Susac-specific public clones were found in the total CD8+ and CD8+ TEMRA repertoires, respectively. CD8+ repertoires in Susac syndrome showed clonal expansion, which was highest in CD8+ TEMRA cells and was greater in clinically active patients than in remitting patients. The study acknowledged that relatively few individuals were included in the TCR sequencing and HLA analysis.

The CDR3, cysteine through phenylalanine, is 11 amino acids long. The kept DNA is CDR3 alone, 33 bases in frame from the first base. CDR1 and CDR2 (MNHEY, SVGAGI) derive from the germline V gene. The junction carries 4 bases between V and J, which are trimmed by 6 bases and 4 bases respectively. High-throughput TCR beta sequencing profiled peripheral blood CD8+ and CD4+ T cells from healthy donors, Susac syndrome patients and multiple sclerosis patients. Susac syndrome patients met recently defined diagnostic criteria for definite or probable disease. CD8+ TEMRA cells were enriched by FACS, while bulk CD8+ and CD4+ T cells were purified by magnetic negative isolation. Blood was collected in EDTA tubes and processed within 24 hours, with PBMCs isolated through density gradient centrifugation. PBMCs intended for TCR sequencing were frozen in liquid nitrogen and were later thawed in a 37 degrees C water bath. Purity of sorted or isolated CD4+, CD8+ and CD8+ TEMRA cells was at least 90%.

Notes on this clonotype: It has no known antigen specificity. The sample holds no much larger clone one base away, and base qualities are not on file.

RNA was extracted using the RNeasy kit, and roughly 0.45 to 1 ug of the RNA was reverse transcribed with random hexamers. The immunoSEQ multiplex PCR assay, which covers 54 Vbeta and 13 Jbeta segments, was used to amplify TCR beta CDR3 regions. Bias from PCR amplification was corrected by using a synthetic template baseline for primer optimization and for computational correction. The authors processed their data as follows. Only productive sequences were kept, with reads annotated to V, D and J genes according to IMGT and analyzed in immunoSEQ Analyzer. Clonality was calculated as one minus the Shannon entropy normalized by log2 of the number of productive unique sequences. For each patient and control, public and private clones were evaluated within the 100 most prevalent clones. Clones were defined as Susac-specific if absent from the healthy and MS cohorts, from 900 to 1,300 published viral clones and from other ImmuneACCESS disease sequences. The public reads were quality trimmed at Q25 with fastp and then assembled into clones with MiXCR by TCRdb, keeping productive beta chains. Records with the same CDR3 protein are collapsed into one entry carrying the most frequent genes and DNA. The V and J calls come from TCRdb's annotation, not from the publication. The sample includes 100,000 to 110,000 distinct CDR3 sequences, with approximately 95% observed a single time. The top ten constitute 0.25% to 0.35% of the sample.

The sequenced sample consisted of CD8+ T cells from PBMCs. Recombination joined TRBV6-5 with TRBJ2-1, with the D gene too uncertain to name. The TCR was taken from a human donor with Susac syndrome. The CDR3 in this case is CASRQYNEQFF. The DNA reads TGTGCCAGCAGACAGTACAATGAGCAGTTCTTC.